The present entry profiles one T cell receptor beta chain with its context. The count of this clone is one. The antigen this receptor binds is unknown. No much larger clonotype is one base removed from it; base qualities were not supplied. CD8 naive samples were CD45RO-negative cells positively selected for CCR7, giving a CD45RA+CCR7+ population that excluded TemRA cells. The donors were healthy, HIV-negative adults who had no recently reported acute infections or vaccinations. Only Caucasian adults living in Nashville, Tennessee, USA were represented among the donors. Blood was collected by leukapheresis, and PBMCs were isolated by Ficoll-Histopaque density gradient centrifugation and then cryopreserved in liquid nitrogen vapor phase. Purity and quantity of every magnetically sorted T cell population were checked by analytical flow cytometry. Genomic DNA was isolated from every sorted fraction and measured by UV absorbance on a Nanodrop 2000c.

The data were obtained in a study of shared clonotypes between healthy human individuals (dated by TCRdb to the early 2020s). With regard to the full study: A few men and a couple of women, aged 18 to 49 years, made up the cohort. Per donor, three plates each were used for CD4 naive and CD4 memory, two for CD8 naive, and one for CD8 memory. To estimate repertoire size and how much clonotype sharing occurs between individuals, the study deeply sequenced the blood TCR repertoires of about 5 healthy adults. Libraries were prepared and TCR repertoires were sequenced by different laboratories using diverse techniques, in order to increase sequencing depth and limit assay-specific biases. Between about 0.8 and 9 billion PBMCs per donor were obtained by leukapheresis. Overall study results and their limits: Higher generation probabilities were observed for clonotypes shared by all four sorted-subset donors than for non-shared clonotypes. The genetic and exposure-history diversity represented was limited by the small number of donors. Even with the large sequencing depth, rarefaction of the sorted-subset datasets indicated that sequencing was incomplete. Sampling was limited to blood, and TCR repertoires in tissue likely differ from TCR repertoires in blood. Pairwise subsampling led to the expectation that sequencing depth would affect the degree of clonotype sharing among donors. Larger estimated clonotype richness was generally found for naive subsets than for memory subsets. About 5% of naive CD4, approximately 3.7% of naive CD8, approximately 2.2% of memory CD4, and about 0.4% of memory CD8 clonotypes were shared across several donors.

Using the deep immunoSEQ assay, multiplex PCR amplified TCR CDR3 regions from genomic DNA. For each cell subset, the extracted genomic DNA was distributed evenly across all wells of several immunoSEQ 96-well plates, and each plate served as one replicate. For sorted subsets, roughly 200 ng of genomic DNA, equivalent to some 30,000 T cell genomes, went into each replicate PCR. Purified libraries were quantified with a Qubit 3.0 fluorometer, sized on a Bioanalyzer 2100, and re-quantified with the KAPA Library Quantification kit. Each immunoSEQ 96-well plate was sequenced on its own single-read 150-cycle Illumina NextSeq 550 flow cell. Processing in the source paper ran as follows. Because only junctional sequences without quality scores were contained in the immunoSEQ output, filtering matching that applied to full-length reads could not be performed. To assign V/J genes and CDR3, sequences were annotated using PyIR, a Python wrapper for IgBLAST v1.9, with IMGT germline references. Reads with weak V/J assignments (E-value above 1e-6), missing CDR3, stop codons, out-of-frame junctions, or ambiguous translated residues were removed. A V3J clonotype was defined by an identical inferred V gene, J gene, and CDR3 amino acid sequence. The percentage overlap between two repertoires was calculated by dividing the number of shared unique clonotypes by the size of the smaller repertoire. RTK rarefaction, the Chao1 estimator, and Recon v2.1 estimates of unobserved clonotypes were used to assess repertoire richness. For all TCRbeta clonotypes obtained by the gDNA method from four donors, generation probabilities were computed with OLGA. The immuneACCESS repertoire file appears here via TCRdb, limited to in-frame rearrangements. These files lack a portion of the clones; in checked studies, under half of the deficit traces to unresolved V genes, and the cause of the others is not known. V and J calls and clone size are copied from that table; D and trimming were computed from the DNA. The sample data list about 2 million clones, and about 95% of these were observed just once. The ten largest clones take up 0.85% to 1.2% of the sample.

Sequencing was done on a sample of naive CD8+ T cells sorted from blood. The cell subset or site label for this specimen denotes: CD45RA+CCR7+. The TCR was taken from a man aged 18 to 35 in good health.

The CDR3 region has the sequence CASSVADPPVDGYTF. The DNA is TGTGCCAGCAGCGTAGCCGACCCCCCGGTTGATGGCTACACCTTC. The chain uses TRBV9 and TRBJ1-2; no D segment can be confidently identified. The CDR3, cysteine through phenylalanine, is 15 amino acids long. Left in the record is the CDR3 DNA by itself, 45 bases read in frame from the first base. V is cut by 0 bases and J by 6 bases, and the space between the germline ends is 15 bases. The germline V gene sets CDR1 to SGDLS and CDR2 to YYNGEE.